The 12 T cell receptor beta chains listed next were all sequenced from one sample in a study of blood T cell repertoires in COVID-19. The protocol was immunoSEQ multiplex PCR, while the TCRdb copy is restricted to in-frame clones and leaves out a portion. The sample includes roughly 70,000 clones, approximately 86% of them seen just once. Sequencing was carried out using peripheral blood. Receptors originate from a man older than 75 with COVID-19, enrolled during active disease.

CDR3 nucleotide sequence: TGTGCCAGCAGTTTAAGCTACACCGGGGAGCTGTTTTTT. Translated: CASSLSYTGELFF. The rearrangement links TRBV12-3 or TRBV12-4 to TRBJ2-2; D is unclear. V was pared by 2 bases and J by 3 bases, with 4 bases between. This CDR3 spans 13 amino acids.

J is TRBJ1-1 and V is TRBV18; 8 nucleotides line up with TRBD1. This CDR3 has 14 amino acids. The trim removed 4 bases at V and 1 base at J, leaving 2 bases unmatched. Germline assignment: CDR1 KGHSH and CDR2 LQKENI. CDR3 sequence: CASSLGQGNTEAFF. The CDR3 DNA is TGTGCCAGCTCACTCGGACAGGGGAACACTGAAGCTTTCTTT.

The V call is TRBV6-6, the J call TRBJ2-7, with TRBD1 matching over 7 bases. Germline CDR1 is MNHNY and CDR2 is SVGAGI (reference sequence). Trimming removed 11 bases from V and 7 bases from J; junction bases left unmatched: 14. There are 13 residues in the CDR3. The CDR3 here is CAGVGSPGGEQYF. The CDR3 DNA reads TGTGCCGGCGTAGGGTCCCCAGGGGGAGAGCAGTACTTC.

This chain joins TRBV23-1 and TRBJ1-1; 11 bases agree with TRBD1. TRBV23-1 is filed as an ORF, its function uncertain. The CDR3 sequence is 15 residues long. V was clipped by 2 bases and J by 3 bases; unmatched bases: 2. In DNA, the CDR3 is TGCGCCAGCAGTCAACCGGACAGGGGGCACACTGAAGCTTTCTTT. Encoded protein: CASSQPDRGHTEAFF.

This clone occurred a few times. The chain employs TRBV7-2 and TRBJ2-1, with a tentative D call TRBD1 (6 bases). Trimming shortened V by 4 bases and J by 5 bases, and 15 bases separated the two germline ends. Germline values: CDR1 SGHTA, CDR2 FQGNSA. CDR3 size: 15 residues. The CDR3 protein is CASSYRASNNNEQFF. The CDR3 nucleotides read TGTGCCAGCAGCTACAGGGCCAGTAATAACAATGAGCAGTTCTTC.

The genes are TRBV18 and TRBJ2-7; perhaps TRBD1 as D (5 bases). Trimming took 0 bases from V and 3 from J, leaving 9 bases between them. The CDR3 covers 14 residues. The V gene's germline CDR1 is KGHSH and CDR2 LQKENI. The CDR3 nucleotides read TGTGCCAGCTCACCACCGTCGACAGTCTACGAGCAGTACTTC. The encoded protein is CASSPPSTVYEQYF.

This rearrangement joins TRBV6-5 to TRBJ1-4, with TRBD1 as a possible D gene (6 bases). The CDR3 extends over 14 amino acids. Germline CDR1 and CDR2: MNHEY and SVGAGI. V dropped 5 bases and J dropped 7 bases, with 14 bases sitting between them. The CDR3: CASSSRVRGEKLFF. The CDR3 bases are TGTGCCAGCAGTAGCAGGGTCAGGGGTGAAAAACTGTTTTTT.

V is TRBV19 and J is TRBJ1-6; perhaps TRBD1 as D (6 bases). Germline CDR1 LNHDA, CDR2 SQIVND (reference sequence). Trimming left V 7 bases short and J 5 bases short, with 15 bases between. The CDR3 covers 15 residues. CDR3 amino acids: CASNTGKRNNSPLHF. The CDR3 bases are TGTGCCAGTAATACAGGGAAGAGAAATAATTCACCCCTCCACTTT.

V usage is TRBV7-2 and J usage is TRBJ2-2, with D tentatively TRBD2 (5 bases). Germline lookup yields CDR1 SGHTA and CDR2 FQGNSA. The CDR3 contains 14 residues. The V end lost 3 bases, the J end lost 10 bases, and 15 bases lay between the germline ends. CDR3 bases: TGTGCCAGCAGCTTTAGCGAGAGAAGCGCGGAGCTGTTTTTT. Protein product: CASSFSERSAELFF.

The chain carries TRBV6-4 and TRBJ2-3; the match to TRBD1 covers 10 bases. The trim removed 2 bases at V and 11 bases at J, leaving 4 bases unmatched. Germline V lookup: CDR1 MRHNA, CDR2 SNTAGT. The CDR3 covers 13 residues. The CDR3, as DNA: TGTGCCAGCAGTGACCGGGACAGGGGCGTGCAGTATTTT. It is translated as CASSDRDRGVQYF.

The chain carries TRBV9 and TRBJ2-3; D remains ambiguous. This CDR3 has 10 amino acids. Trimming removed 4 bases from V and 7 bases from J, with 4 bases in between. Germline V CDR1 and CDR2: SGDLS, YYNGEE. DNA for the CDR3: TGTGCCAGCAGCATAAATACGCAGTATTTT. Amino acid sequence: CASSINTQYF.

The chain combines TRBV15 with TRBJ1-2, with a tentative D call TRBD1 (5 bases). The ends were cut back, 4 bases at V and 0 bases at J, with 12 bases in the middle. Looked up from germline, CDR1 is LNHNV and CDR2 is YYDKDF (reference sequence). The CDR3 length is 15 residues. CDR3: CATSTWTPTNYGYTF. The CDR3 coding sequence is TGTGCCACCAGCACTTGGACACCGACTAACTATGGCTACACCTTC.